This T cell receptor beta chain derives from a study of cytomegalovirus exposure and HLA in healthy donors. PCR employed 60 Vbeta and 13 Jbeta primers. Authors' processing steps: An analysis performed later counted about 80 million unique TCR beta chains (roughly 11 million of them shared). The assay was immunoSEQ multiplex PCR, and TCRdb's table has in-frame clones only and misses some. That table furnishes V, J and clone size, whereas the DNA furnished D and trimming. The table includes under 200,000 clones, roughly 79% detected once. Regarding the study as a whole: Association of approximately 16,000 TCR beta sequences with HLA alleles was found at 0.05 false discovery rate in a later analysis. Most TCR sequences showed up rarely, but some public TCRs showed up in many donors. Per a later analysis, HLA-associated TCR beta chains showed more clonal expansion than other, equally common TCR beta chains.

The V gene end was trimmed by 8 bases and the J gene end by 3 bases; junction bases not matched to a gene: 9. CDR1 and CDR2 (germline): MGHDK, SYGVNS. The length of the CDR3 is 15 residues. As regards this clone: Its target is not known.

J is TRBJ2-2 and V is TRBV25-1; 7 nucleotides match TRBD1. The sequence was obtained from a man aged 30 to 45 in good health and CMV-seronegative. Sequencing was done on a sample of PBMCs. CDR3 nucleotide sequence: TGTGCCAGCGGACGCCGGGACAGAGACACCGGGGAGCTGTTTTTT. It codes for CASGRRDRDTGELFF.